Following are 23 T cell receptor beta chains from one sample sequenced in a study of T cell repertoires in cytomegalovirus infection. Their recognized antigens are unknown. TCRdb fed the reads into MiXCR, producing one record per CDR3 protein. The sample shows about 830,000 distinct CDR3 sequences, about 30% of them seen only once. The source was cultured CD8+ T cells from PBMCs, collected from culture after CMV antigen stimulation. The source is a human donor in good health (CMV status not recorded). Some clones in this sample may be carry-over from other donors' samples.

V gene TRBV5-4 combines with J gene TRBJ1-1; tentatively, D is TRBD1 (5 bases). This CDR3 has 16 residues. Trimming removed 6 bases from V and 1 base from J, with 19 bases in between. The V gene's germline CDR1 is SGHNT and CDR2 YYREEE (reference sequence). The CDR3 here is CASTPPGDERNTEAFF. In nucleotides, the CDR3 is TGTGCCAGCACCCCCCCGGGGGACGAACGGAACACTGAAGCTTTCTTT.

Concerning this clonotype itself: Possible read error: a much larger clone is one base away. This sequence joins TRBV7-2 and TRBJ2-3, with D perhaps matching TRBD1 (5 bases). Germline-derived CDR1 and CDR2 are SGHTA and FQGNSA. Trimming left V 5 bases short and J 0 bases short, with 15 bases between. The CDR3 loop spans 16 amino acids. Here the CDR3 reads CTSSTLRAGSTDTQYF. The CDR3 DNA reads TGTACCAGCAGCACCCTCCGGGCAGGGAGCACAGATACGCAGTATTTT.

This clonotype showed up just a few times. This chain links TRBV10-3 with TRBJ1-5; the D gene is possibly TRBD1 (5 bases). The CDR3 loop spans 16 amino acids. Trimming took off 0 bases at V and 6 bases at J, with 15 bases between the two ends. CDR1 and CDR2 from the germline V gene are ENHRY and SYGVKD. The CDR3 reads CAISESTRDEVQPQHF. Here the CDR3 DNA reads TGTGCCATCAGTGAGTCGACCAGGGACGAAGTTCAGCCCCAGCATTTT.

The chain has TRBV5-4 and TRBJ2-3; 10 nucleotides match TRBD2. This CDR3 spans 16 amino acids. The V and J ends lost 5 bases and 2 bases, in that order; junction bases with no gene match: 8. Germline V gives CDR1 SGHNT, CDR2 YYREEE (reference sequence). Here the CDR3 reads CASSSRTSGFTDTQYF. The CDR3 DNA reads as TGTGCCAGCAGTTCCCGGACTAGCGGCTTCACAGATACGCAGTATTTT. Variable domain in full (rest from reference TRBV5-4 and TRBJ2-3): ETGVTQSPTHLIKTRGQQVTLRCSSQSGHNTVSWYQQALGQGPQFIFQYYREEENGRGNFPPRFSGLQFPNYSSELNVNALELDDSALYLCASSSRTSGFTDTQYFGPGTRLTVL.

This clonotype was detected a few times. The V and J genes are TRBV28 and TRBJ1-6; no definite D call. Germline values: CDR1 MDHEN, CDR2 SYDVKM. This CDR3 is built from 13 residues. V lost 2 bases to trimming and J lost 7 bases, with 6 bases between them. The CDR3 region is CASSLNRNSPLHF. Written as DNA, the CDR3 is TGTGCCAGCAGTTTAAACAGAAATTCACCCCTCCACTTT.

This chain links TRBV15 with TRBJ2-7; D unresolved. The CDR3 totals 13 residues. Germline CDR1 LNHNV, CDR2 YYDKDF (reference sequence). Trimming removed 3 bases at V and 3 bases at J, with 9 bases between. The DNA of the CDR3 is TGTGCCACCAGCAGTGTCGATGACTACGAGCAGTACTTC. Translation: CATSSVDDYEQYF.

The chain joins TRBV19 to TRBJ1-2, with D perhaps matching TRBD1 (5 bases). Germline CDR1 LNHDA, CDR2 SQIVND (reference sequence). The CDR3 is made up of 15 amino acids. The germline V and J ends were trimmed by 4 bases and 4 bases, with 16 bases remaining between them. For the CDR3, the DNA is TGTGCCAGTAGTACCACCCGAGGGACTTCCTATGGCTACACCTTC. This sequence encodes CASSTTRGTSYGYTF.

V usage is TRBV7-6 and J usage is TRBJ2-1; D could derive from TRBD1 or TRBD2 (5 bases each). Germline V lookup: CDR1 SGHVS, CDR2 FNYEAQ. Trimming took 6 bases from V and 9 from J, leaving 15 bases between them. The CDR3 spans 13 residues. The CDR3 reads CASSPGRGIEQFF. The CDR3, as DNA: TGTGCCAGCAGTCCCGGACGGGGCATTGAGCAGTTCTTC. The whole variable domain, remainder taken from reference TRBV7-6 and TRBJ2-1, is GAGVSQSPRYKVTKRGQDVALRCDPISGHVSLYWYRQALGQGPEFLTYFNYEAQQDKSGLPNDRFSAERPEGSISTLTIQRTEQRDSAMYRCASSPGRGIEQFFGPGTRLTVL.

Regarding this clonotype: Germline and junction disagree at one end, which may indicate a read error. Written as DNA, the CDR3 is TGTGCCAGCAGTTACGGTATAGGGACAGCTACGCAGTATTTT. Amino acids: CASSYGIGTATQYF. The chain recombines TRBV6-2 or TRBV6-3 with TRBJ2-3; 7 bases align to TRBD1. Per the germline V gene, CDR1 is MNHEY and CDR2 is SVGEGT. CDR3 length: 14 residues.

The V and J genes are TRBV6-1 and TRBJ1-4; D is unresolved. Trimming removed 6 bases from V and 8 bases from J, with 19 bases in between. The CDR3 runs 15 residues. Per the germline V gene, CDR1 is MNHNS and CDR2 is SASEGT. This CDR3 is CASRDGSLWREKLFF. CDR3 DNA: TGTGCCAGCAGAGATGGGTCTCTCTGGAGGGAAAAACTGTTTTTT.

At least ten counts were recorded for this clonotype. This chain links TRBV7-8 with TRBJ2-3; D is perhaps TRBD1 (5 bases). The length of the CDR3 is 16 residues. Trimming removed 2 bases from V and 2 bases from J, with 14 bases in between. Germline V gene data show CDR1 as SGHVS and CDR2 as FQNEAQ. CDR3 in amino acids: CASSLNRQATTDTQYF. DNA of the CDR3: TGTGCCAGCAGCTTAAACAGGCAGGCCACCACAGATACGCAGTATTTT.

This clonotype was recorded a few times. The chain carries TRBV4-3 and TRBJ1-2; tentatively, D is TRBD1 (6 bases). This CDR3 has 16 residues. Germline CDR1 is LGHNA and CDR2 is YSLEER. V was shortened by 4 bases and J by 4 bases, with 19 bases between the two germline ends. CDR3 protein: CASSLRRMDRPYGYTF. DNA for the CDR3: TGCGCCAGCAGCCTACGCCGGATGGACAGACCCTATGGCTACACCTTC.

This clonotype was recorded at least ten times. The J gene is TRBJ1-1, the V gene TRBV7-6, with TRBD1 as a possible D gene (6 bases). Trimming stripped 5 bases from V and 3 bases from J, with 16 bases between. CDR1 is SGHVS, CDR2 FNYEAQ, per germline. The CDR3 is made up of 15 amino acids. The CDR3 nucleotides are TGTGCCAGCAGCGCCGAGGACAGCATACACACTGAAGCTTTCTTT. Its protein is CASSAEDSIHTEAFF. Complete variable domain (other parts from reference TRBV7-6 and TRBJ1-1): GAGVSQSPRYKVTKRGQDVALRCDPISGHVSLYWYRQALGQGPEFLTYFNYEAQQDKSGLPNDRFSAERPEGSISTLTIQRTEQRDSAMYRCASSAEDSIHTEAFFGQGTRLTVV.

This clonotype was counted many times. This rearrangement joins TRBV28 to TRBJ2-3, with 14 nucleotides matching TRBD2. V lost 4 bases and J lost 3; bases outside the gene matches: 15. Germline CDR1 MDHEN, CDR2 SYDVKM. The CDR3 spans 20 residues. CDR3 nucleotide sequence: TGTGCCAGCAGTTACCCCGGACTAGCGGGGGGCTGGGCTTTAACAGATACGCAGTATTTT. Encoded protein: CASSYPGLAGGWALTDTQYF.

About this clonotype itself: One end of the junction varies from germline; a read error may be responsible. The V and J genes are TRBV19 and TRBJ2-5; D may be TRBD1 or TRBD2 (6 bases each). Germline CDR1 and CDR2: LNHDA and SQIVND (reference sequence). This CDR3 region has 16 residues. The CDR3 loop is CVSSFRRQVGPGAQYF. As DNA, the CDR3 is TGTGTCAGTAGTTTTCGTCGACAGGTCGGGCCGGGGGCCCAGTACTTC.

This clonotype was detected only a few times. This chain connects TRBV9 to TRBJ1-1; D is unresolved. CDR1 SGDLS and CDR2 YYNGEE come from the germline V gene. V was pared by 0 bases and J by 4 bases, with 10 bases between. The CDR3 is 14 residues long. This CDR3 is CASSVGQEGTEAFF. The CDR3 nucleotides are TGTGCCAGCAGCGTAGGGCAGGAGGGCACTGAAGCTTTCTTT.

The rearrangement links TRBV25-1 to TRBJ1-1; 8 nucleotides agree with TRBD1. The CDR3 is 15 residues long. CDR1 and CDR2 (germline): MGHDK, SYGVNS. J was trimmed by 0 bases and V by 4 bases; bases with no gene match: 4. The CDR3 sequence: CASSGQGKMNTEAFF. CDR3 DNA sequence: TGTGCCAGCAGTGGACAGGGGAAGATGAACACTGAAGCTTTCTTT.

V is TRBV7-9 and J is TRBJ2-2; D is uncertain. This CDR3 comprises 14 residues. Germline V lookup: CDR1 SEHNR, CDR2 FQNEAQ (reference sequence). V was pared by 5 bases and J by 5 bases, with 12 bases between. The chain's CDR3 is CASSANTGTGELFF. The CDR3 DNA follows: TGTGCCAGCAGCGCCAACACTGGAACCGGGGAGCTGTTTTTT.

The J gene is TRBJ2-7, the V gene TRBV7-2, with D tentatively TRBD1 (6 bases). The germline V gene has CDR1 SGHTA and CDR2 FQGNSA. The CDR3 totals 14 residues. Trimming took 5 bases from V and 4 from J, leaving 15 bases between them. This CDR3 is CASSQHRARYEQYF. As DNA, the CDR3 is TGTGCCAGCAGCCAACACAGGGCTAGGTACGAGCAGTACTTC.

A few counts support this clonotype. The chain recombines TRBV7-3 with TRBJ2-3, with a weak D call TRBD2 (6 bases). Germline V CDR1 and CDR2: SGHTA, FQGTGA. V was clipped by 1 base and J by 0 bases, with 14 bases between them. The CDR3 is 17 amino acids. The CDR3 protein is CASSLNPGGDSTDTQYF. CDR3 nucleotides: TGTGCCAGCAGCTTAAATCCCGGAGGGGACAGCACAGATACGCAGTATTTT.

This clonotype was seen a handful of times. The V gene is TRBV7-9, the J gene TRBJ1-2, with D perhaps matching TRBD1 (6 bases). Germline values: CDR1 SEHNR, CDR2 FQNEAQ (reference sequence). V was clipped by 5 bases and J by 5 bases, with 12 bases between them. The CDR3 sequence is 13 residues long. The CDR3: CASSPNRVYGYTF. DNA for the CDR3: TGTGCCAGCAGCCCTAACAGGGTATATGGCTACACCTTC.

This clonotype appeared once. The chain recombines TRBV19 with TRBJ1-1; D not resolved. The germline V gene encodes CDR1 LNHDA and CDR2 SQIVND (reference sequence). The CDR3 runs to 14 residues. The V and J ends lost 4 bases and 0 bases respectively, with 9 bases between them. The CDR3 DNA is TGTGCCAGTAGTAAAGAATTCATGAACACTGAAGCTTTCTTT. It encodes CASSKEFMNTEAFF.

V gene TRBV12-3 or TRBV12-4 combines with J gene TRBJ2-3, with D perhaps TRBD2 (6 bases). V was clipped by 3 bases and J by 4 bases, with 20 bases between them. The CDR3 is made up of 17 amino acids. The CDR3 sequence: CASSFDLPGDGADTQYF. As DNA, the CDR3 is TGTGCCAGCAGTTTCGATCTTCCGGGGGACGGGGCAGATACGCAGTATTTT.